What follows are 32 T cell receptor beta chains derived from one specimen sequenced in a study of cytomegalovirus exposure and HLA in healthy donors. Use of 60 Vbeta and 13 Jbeta primers characterized the PCR. Repertoires were generated with immunoSEQ multiplex PCR, while TCRdb's copy carries only in-frame clones and drops some. The data hold fewer than 250,000 clones, with around 87% observed a single time. Sequenced material: PBMCs. The receptors originated from a man younger than 40 in good health and CMV-seronegative.

The chain carries TRBV30 and TRBJ1-1, with 7 bases matching TRBD1. Germline CDR1 is GTSNPN and CDR2 is SVGIG (reference sequence). CDR3 length equals 11 residues. As DNA, the CDR3 is TGTGGGTGGACAGGGAACACTGAAGCTTTCTTT. Its protein product is CGWTGNTEAFF.

In this sample, this clone turned up a few times. V usage is TRBV18 and J usage is TRBJ1-3, with 7 positions matching TRBD1. CDR1 is KGHSH, CDR2 LQKENI, per germline. The CDR3 length is 17 residues. V shed 3 bases, J shed 0 bases, and the junction held 8 bases outside the gene matches. DNA of the CDR3: TGTGCCAGCTCACCGCGCGGACAGGTTGGCTCTGGAAACACCATATATTTT. Translated, it gives CASSPRGQVGSGNTIYF.

CDR3 residues: CASRRAGIGYEQYF. For the CDR3, the DNA is TGTGCCAGCAGGCGGGCGGGGATTGGCTACGAGCAGTACTTC. The gene calls are TRBV28 and TRBJ2-7; tentative D call: TRBD2 (6 bases). The CDR3 has 14 amino acids. The V end was cut by 6 bases, the J end by 3 bases, with 15 bases between. Germline values: CDR1 MDHEN, CDR2 SYDVKM. The entire variable domain, with the rest obtained from reference TRBV28 and TRBJ2-7, is as follows: DVKVTQSSRYLVKRTGEKVFLECVQDMDHENMFWYRQDPGLGLRLIYFSYDVKMKEKGDIPEGYSVSREKKERFSLILESASTNQTSMYLCASRRAGIGYEQYFGPGTRLTVT.

This chain links TRBV27 with TRBJ2-7; no clear D gene. There are 13 residues in the CDR3. CDR1 is MNHEY, CDR2 SMNVEV, per germline (reference sequence). Trimming pared 5 bases from V and 7 bases from J, leaving 15 bases between. CDR3 residues: CASSLCPLREQYF. The CDR3 DNA follows: TGTGCCAGCAGTCTCTGCCCCCTGAGAGAGCAGTACTTC.

This sequence joins TRBV5-5 and TRBJ2-7; D is possibly TRBD1 (5 bases). V was clipped by 4 bases and J by 3 bases, with 14 bases between them. CDR3 size: 14 residues. Per the germline V gene, CDR1 is SGHKS and CDR2 is YYEKEE (reference sequence). The CDR3 nucleotides are TGTGCCAGCAGCCCTCTTCTGGGGCACTACGAGCAGTACTTC. Amino acid sequence: CASSPLLGHYEQYF.

The chain links TRBV1 to TRBJ1-5; the table's D gene call, TRBD1, was not cross checked with the DNA. TRBV1 is listed as a pseudogene. CDR3 length: 18 amino acids. The CDR3 region has the DNA TGCACCAGCAGCCATCCTACGCCGGACAGAATCATCAATCAGCCCCAGCATTTT. It specifies CTSSHPTPDRIINQPQHF.

V usage is TRBV20-1 and J usage is TRBJ2-5; TRBD2 might be the D (5 bases). CDR1 DFQATT and CDR2 SNEGSKA come from the germline V gene (reference sequence). The CDR3 has 11 amino acids. Trimming shortened V by 5 bases and J by 6 bases, and 10 bases separated the two germline ends. CDR3 protein: CSAYRGKTQYF. In DNA form, the CDR3 reads TGCAGTGCTTACAGAGGGAAGACCCAGTACTTC.

Only a few counts were recorded for this clone. The chain uses TRBV10-2 and TRBJ2-7; 7 bases line up with TRBD2. The CDR3 is 13 amino acids. The V segment lost 6 bases and the J segment 4 bases; nucleotides outside the gene matches: 6. Germline-derived CDR1 and CDR2 are WSHSY and SAAADI. CDR3 in amino acids: CASRGGSRYEQYF. Here the CDR3 DNA reads TGCGCCAGCAGGGGGGGGTCGAGATACGAGCAGTACTTC.

Comments on this clone: At one end, the junction sequence differs from germline, possibly due to a read error. CDR3 coding DNA: TGTGCCAGCAGTGAAGGCCGGCTCTCTGGGGCCAACGGCCTGACTTTC. This encodes CASSEGRLSGANGLTF. The chain couples TRBV2 to TRBJ2-6; maybe TRBD1 (5 bases). Germline V lookup: CDR1 SNHLY, CDR2 FYNNEI. There are 16 residues in the CDR3.

The rearrangement links TRBV15 to TRBJ2-7; D remains unclear. V shed 5 bases and J shed 0 bases, with 8 bases lying between them. This CDR3 region has 13 residues. CDR1 and CDR2 from the germline V gene are LNHNV and YYDKDF (reference sequence). For the CDR3, the DNA is TGTGCCACCAGCCAGTACACCTCCTACGAGCAGTACTTC. Encoded protein: CATSQYTSYEQYF.

The chain is built from TRBV7-9 and TRBJ2-2, with 7 bases aligning to TRBD2. The CDR3 contains 15 residues. CDR1 and CDR2 from the germline V gene are SEHNR and FQNEAQ (reference sequence). J lost 6 bases, V lost 4 bases, and 8 bases had no gene match. The CDR3 region has the DNA TGTGCCAGCAGCTCCCCTAGCGGAGAGCCCGGGGAGCTGTTTTTT. Translated: CASSSPSGEPGELFF.

The rearrangement links TRBV6-1 to TRBJ2-5; 8 positions match TRBD2. This CDR3 comprises 13 residues. CDR1 is MNHNS and CDR2 is SASEGT in the germline V gene. V gave up 8 bases and J gave up 3 bases; unmatched junction bases: 5. The CDR3 is CASGGLVKETQYF. In nucleotides, the CDR3 is TGTGCCAGCGGGGGACTAGTGAAAGAGACCCAGTACTTC.

The chain carries TRBV28 and TRBJ1-2, with 11 bases that match TRBD1. The CDR3 runs 15 residues. The J segment lost 7 bases and the V segment lost 5 bases, leaving 9 bases of the junction unmatched. Germline CDR1 is MDHEN and CDR2 is SYDVKM. CDR3 DNA sequence: TGTGCCAGCAGTCTTCCGGGGACAGGGGGAGGTGGCTACACCTTC. Translation: CASSLPGTGGGGYTF.

V is TRBV29-1 and J is TRBJ1-5, with 10 bases that match TRBD1. The CDR3 is 12 residues long. Germline CDR1 SQVTM, CDR2 ANQGSEA. Germline trimming cut 6 bases from V and 7 bases from J; bases unmatched to any gene: 3. The CDR3 reads CSVRTGGQPQHF. CDR3 coding DNA: TGCAGCGTCAGGACAGGGGGGCAGCCCCAGCATTTT.

In its sample, this clone was seen a few times. V usage is TRBV14 and J usage is TRBJ2-7; 7 bases are shared with TRBD1. The V gene end was trimmed by 4 bases and the J gene end by 5 bases; junction bases not matched to a gene: 17. This CDR3 has 17 amino acids. Germline V gene lookup returns CDR1 SGHDN and CDR2 FVKESK. Here the CDR3 reads CASSRPWGDRVSNEQYF. CDR3 sequence (DNA): TGTGCCAGCAGCCGCCCCTGGGGTGACAGGGTGAGCAACGAGCAGTACTTC.

This chain links TRBV27 with TRBJ2-6; TRBD1 matches at 10 bases. CDR1 and CDR2 (germline): MNHEY, SMNVEV (reference sequence). V shed 5 bases, J shed 0 bases, and the junction held 4 bases outside the gene matches. The length of the CDR3 is 17 residues. The CDR3, as DNA: TGTGCCAGCAGTAGACAGGGGGCATACTCTGGGGCCAACGTCCTGACTTTC. Protein sequence: CASSRQGAYSGANVLTF.

V usage is TRBV7-9 and J usage is TRBJ2-7; TRBD1 is a possible D gene (5 bases). V lost 3 bases to trimming and J lost 6 bases, with 15 bases between them. This CDR3 region has 14 residues. The germline V gene encodes CDR1 SEHNR and CDR2 FQNEAQ (reference sequence). The CDR3 region is CASSLVQGVAEQYF. In DNA form, the CDR3 reads TGTGCCAGCAGCTTGGTTCAGGGTGTGGCCGAGCAGTACTTC.

This chain joins TRBV6-5 and TRBJ2-7; TRBD2 might be the D (6 bases). The CDR3 has 15 residues. Trimming removed 0 bases from V and 3 bases from J, with 12 bases in between. Germline CDR1 is MNHEY and CDR2 is SVGAGI. The CDR3 loop is CASSYSSGENYEQYF. In nucleotides, the CDR3 is TGTGCCAGCAGTTACTCCTCGGGGGAAAACTACGAGCAGTACTTC.

This CDR3 is CASSQDRRGNQPQHF. The CDR3 nucleotides are TGCGCCAGCAGCCAAGACAGGAGGGGAAATCAGCCCCAGCATTTT. The J gene is TRBJ1-5, the V gene TRBV4-3, with D possibly matching TRBD1 (5 bases). V lost 0 bases and J 4 bases, leaving 10 bases between the germline ends. Germline V lookup: CDR1 LGHNA, CDR2 YSLEER. This CDR3 comprises 15 residues.

The rearrangement links TRBV9 to TRBJ1-1; a weak D match, TRBD1 (5 bases). The V end was cut by 2 bases, the J end by 1 base, with 18 bases between. The CDR3 runs 17 residues. Germline values: CDR1 SGDLS, CDR2 YYNGEE. The CDR3 here is CASSVPRGGWTNTEAFF. As DNA, the CDR3 is TGTGCCAGCAGCGTCCCACGGGGGGGATGGACGAACACTGAAGCTTTCTTT.

The CDR3 nucleotides are TGCGCCAGCAGCTTCGACACAGTCAATGAAAAACTGTTTTTT. This sequence encodes CASSFDTVNEKLFF. The V call is TRBV5-1, the J call TRBJ1-4; D remains ambiguous. CDR3 size: 14 residues. V lost 2 bases, J lost 5 bases, and 10 bases lay in between. Germline V gene sequence: CDR1 SGHRS, CDR2 YFSETQ.

The rearrangement joins TRBV28 to TRBJ2-1, with 9 bases lining up with TRBD1. This CDR3 has 14 residues. The V and J ends lost 2 bases and 8 bases, in that order; junction bases with no gene match: 4. CDR1 and CDR2 (germline): MDHEN, SYDVKM. CDR3 nucleotide sequence: TGTGCCAGCAGTTTAAGGGGACAGGGCTATGAGCAGTTCTTC. It encodes CASSLRGQGYEQFF. Based on the CDR3 plus reference TRBV28 and TRBJ2-1, the full variable domain is DVKVTQSSRYLVKRTGEKVFLECVQDMDHENMFWYRQDPGLGLRLIYFSYDVKMKEKGDIPEGYSVSREKKERFSLILESASTNQTSMYLCASSLRGQGYEQFFGPGTRLTVL.

The V and J genes are TRBV7-6 and TRBJ2-1; possible D gene TRBD1, 6 bases. The CDR3 is made up of 15 amino acids. Germline assignment: CDR1 SGHVS and CDR2 FNYEAQ. V was shortened by 3 bases and J by 6 bases, with 15 bases between the two germline ends. In nucleotides, the CDR3 is TGTGCCAGCAGCTTGGGGGCAAGTGAATTCAATGAGCAGTTCTTC. Translation gives CASSLGASEFNEQFF.

V is TRBV15 and J is TRBJ1-4; TRBD1 agrees at 11 bases. The CDR3 contains 18 residues. CDR1 LNHNV and CDR2 YYDKDF come from the germline V gene (reference sequence). V dropped 5 bases and J dropped 2; count of bases not matched to a gene: 10. As DNA, the CDR3 is TGTGCCACCAGCCGGACAGGGGGCGATTTAGGCACTAATGAAAAACTGTTTTTT. Protein sequence: CATSRTGGDLGTNEKLFF. The complete variable domain, with remaining parts taken from reference TRBV15 and TRBJ1-4, reads DAMVIQNPRYQVTQFGKPVTLSCSQTLNHNVMYWYQQKSSQAPKLLFHYYDKDFNNEADTPDNFQSRRPNTSFCFLDIRSPGLGDTAMYLCATSRTGGDLGTNEKLFFGSGTQLSVL.

The J gene is TRBJ1-5, the V gene TRBV5-1; D possibly corresponds to TRBD1 (6 bases). Germline values: CDR1 SGHRS, CDR2 YFSETQ. The CDR3 covers 15 residues. V lost 4 bases, J lost 6 bases, and 17 bases lay in between. The CDR3 nucleotides read TGCGCCAGCAGCCAGGGGATCCAGGGTGTTCAGCCCCAGCATTTT. It specifies CASSQGIQGVQPQHF.

The chain links TRBV19 to TRBJ2-1; tentatively, D is TRBD2 (5 bases). V was clipped by 1 base and J by 7 bases, with 11 bases between them. CDR3 length: 14 amino acids. Germline CDR1 is LNHDA and CDR2 is SQIVND (reference sequence). The CDR3: CASSIGEILNEQFF. For the CDR3, the DNA is TGTGCCAGTAGTATAGGGGAGATTCTAAATGAGCAGTTCTTC.

V gene TRBV5-1 combines with J gene TRBJ2-2; 8 bases match TRBD2. CDR3 size: 15 residues. Germline assignment: CDR1 SGHRS and CDR2 YFSETQ. Trimming at V came to 0 bases and at J to 6 bases, leaving 4 bases not matched to a gene. CDR3 DNA sequence: TGCGCCAGCAGCTTGGCGGGGGGGATTTCCGGGGAGCTGTTTTTT. Residues: CASSLAGGISGELFF.

This clone was seen only once. J is TRBJ1-5 and V is TRBV18; 8 bases fit TRBD1. This CDR3 has 14 amino acids. The J segment lost 6 bases and the V segment lost 3 bases, leaving 4 bases of the junction unmatched. CDR1 is KGHSH and CDR2 is LQKENI in the germline V gene. The CDR3 DNA reads TGTGCCAGCTCACCGGACAGGGTCGGTCAGCCCCAGCATTTT. Translating gives CASSPDRVGQPQHF.

The chain combines TRBV4-1 with TRBJ2-5, with D tentatively TRBD2 (5 bases). V lost 0 bases to trimming and J lost 1 base, with 6 bases between them. This CDR3 spans 14 amino acids. The germline gives CDR1 MGHRA, CDR2 YSYEKL. The CDR3 sequence is CASSQDEGQETQYF. DNA of the CDR3: TGCGCCAGCAGCCAAGACGAGGGCCAAGAGACCCAGTACTTC.

The gene calls are TRBV18 and TRBJ2-7; possibly TRBD2 for D (5 bases). This CDR3 region has 14 residues. Per germline, CDR1 KGHSH and CDR2 LQKENI. With 6 bases removed from V and 1 base from J, the gap between germline ends came to 13 bases. The CDR3 here is CASSAEGGSYEQYF. CDR3 coding DNA: TGTGCCAGCTCTGCCGAGGGCGGATCCTACGAGCAGTACTTC. The full variable domain, its missing parts supplied by reference TRBV18 and TRBJ2-7, is NAGVMQNPRHLVRRRGQEARLRCSPMKGHSHVYWYRQLPEEGLKFMVYLQKENIIDESGMPKERFSAEFPKEGPSILRIQQVVRGDSAAYFCASSAEGGSYEQYFGPGTRLTVT.

Concerning this clone itself: Other nucleotide sequences from this sample produce the same CDR3. The chain joins TRBV4-2 to TRBJ2-1, with TRBD2 matching over 12 bases. V was pared by 3 bases and J by 4 bases, with 4 bases of the junction left unmatched. The CDR3 has 16 residues. CDR1 is LGHNA, CDR2 YNFKEQ, per germline. CDR3 sequence reads: CASSQTLAGGYNEQFF. The CDR3 nucleotides are TGTGCCAGCAGCCAGACTCTAGCGGGGGGGTACAATGAGCAGTTCTTC.

The gene calls are TRBV27 and TRBJ1-1; maybe TRBD1 (5 bases). Germline CDR1 and CDR2: MNHEY and SMNVEV (reference sequence). This CDR3 has 12 residues. Between the trimmed V and J ends, which lost 3 bases and 8 bases, there was a span of 10 bases. The CDR3 bases are TGTGCCAGCAGTTTTACGGGGGGAGAAGCTTTCTTT. Its translation: CASSFTGGEAFF.